Listed here is a single TCR beta chain. Its cognate antigen has yet to be identified. No qualities accompany the bases; no much larger clone lies one base away. Measured from the cysteine to the phenylalanine, the CDR3 is 15 residues long. Only the CDR3 region is kept as DNA, spanning 45 bases read in frame from base 1. CDR1 and CDR2 are read off the germline V gene (reference sequence) as LNHDA and SQIVND. Here V drops 3 bases and J drops 6 bases, and the junction holds 4 bases not matched to any gene. The CDR3 regions of human TCRbeta chains were analyzed by immunosequencing. The authors' analysis ran thus. Repertoire TCRs were matched against a reference library of SARS-CoV-2-specific TCRs generated with the MIRA antigen-specificity platform. Breadth was defined as the fraction of unique TCRs that were SARS-CoV-2-associated, and depth was defined as the fraction of total T cells that were SARS-CoV-2-associated. Using the MIRA data, each spike-specific TCR was assigned both to the spike region to which the TCR was reactive and to a CD4 or CD8 class. Log10-transformed breadth and depth values were compared by one-way ANOVA with Sidak's multiple comparisons tests. Sourced from immuneACCESS, this table was stored by TCRdb with only in-frame sequences that have V and J called. A share of the clones is absent; for the studies checked, an unresolved V gene accounts for under half, and the remainder has no known explanation. That table is the source of V, J and clone size, and D and trimming were worked out from the DNA. A total of around 100,000 clones appear in this sample, 87% of them only once. 2% to 2.5% of the sample goes to the ten largest clones.

These data are taken from a study of T cell responses to AZD1222 COVID-19 vaccine (dated by TCRdb to the early 2020s). Context from the whole study: TCR sequencing was performed for 230 to 250 trial participants, of whom roughly 200 were given two doses of AZD1222 and 26 were given two doses of MenACWY control vaccine. Trial participants were enrolled by age into subgroups of 18-55, 56-69 and 70-plus years, and about 150, 27 and 61 TCR-sequenced participants, respectively, were included in these subgroups. General findings and caveats noted by the study authors: Participants were mostly white British, with more females than males. The authors suggested clonal diversity may have been underestimated. Because no day 14 peak-response samples were available, repertoires were characterized only after the peak T cell response. After two AZD1222 doses, both the breadth and the depth of spike-specific TCRs were significantly higher than at day 0 and than in MenACWY recipients. Only five or six AZD1222 recipients were SARS-CoV-2 seropositive at baseline, limiting conclusions about previously exposed vaccinees. The whole spike protein was spanned by vaccine-associated CD4 TCRs, and dominant responses were seen in regions 160-218 and 743-854. The 56-69-year group was small, and its depth increase did not reach significance, likely because of low power. Reportedly, close to half of the unique spike-specific TCRs recognized epitopes lying outside the regions that are mutated in the B.1.351 and B.1.1.7 variants.

The sample's time point, from its label and the paper: about 28 days (+/-7) after the second vaccine dose. Because spike-specific TCR depth and breadth did not differ between the two schedules, AZD1222 recipients who got a second dose at roughly 4 weeks were pooled with those who got a second dose at roughly 12 weeks. Vaccinee samples came from UK trials COV001 and COV002, including a single-blind randomized controlled phase 2/3 trial of AZD1222 (ChAdOx1 nCoV-19) in healthy adults. Trial participant PBMC samples were collected at day 0 and day 28 after the second dose for TCRbeta chain sequencing.

The material sequenced was peripheral blood, taken 28 days after the second AZD1222 dose. The chain joins TRBV19 to TRBJ1-6; 8 junctional bases match TRBD1. This sequence was found in an adult who received the AZD1222 COVID-19 vaccine. The DNA reads as follows: TGTGCCAGTAGTATCATCGACAGGGGTAATTCACCCCTCCACTTT. Its coded protein is CASSIIDRGNSPLHF.